A single sample is the source of the 2 T cell receptor beta chains below, sequenced in a study of tumor-infiltrating lymphocytes in primary liver carcinoma (dated by TCRdb to the late 2010s). The reads were generated on an Illumina HiSeq 2500. A constant-region primer and ProtoScript II reverse transcriptase were used to reverse-transcribe TCRbeta-specific cDNA from 500 ng total RNA. The TCRbeta libraries were prepared through three rounds of nested multiplex PCR following a slightly modified ARM-PCR procedure. Each of the first two PCR rounds ran for about 11 cycles using multiplex TRBV1-TRBV30 forward primers together with a Cbeta reverse primer. Starting from the raw public reads, TCRdb applied fastp trimming at Q25, assembled clones with MiXCR and retained in-frame beta chains. CDR3 protein duplicates are merged, each entry listing the most common genes and DNA. The sample yields about 84,000 distinct CDR3 sequences; approximately 72% were counted once. The ten largest clones take up approximately 19% of the sample.

Total RNA and DNA were co-extracted from around 20-30 mg of bulk tissue with the AllPrep DNA/RNA mini kit, without cell sorting. Sequenced material: liver tumor tissue from sampling region 1. What the cell subset or site label conveys for this sample: tumor region T1, superior pole. All receptors come from a middle-aged man with primary liver carcinoma and hepatitis B virus infection.

Regarding this clonotype: A junction end diverges from the germline sequence, so it may reflect a read error. V usage is TRBV12-3 or TRBV12-4 and J usage is TRBJ1-5, with D possibly being TRBD1 (6 bases). The CDR3 is made up of 13 amino acids. In nucleotides, the CDR3 is TGTGCCAACAGCGCGGACAGCAATCATCCCCAGCATTTT. Its protein product is CANSADSNHPQHF.

Many counts were recorded for this clonotype. J is TRBJ2-3 and V is TRBV7-9; the D gene is possibly TRBD2 (5 bases). The CDR3 is 14 residues long. Germline V gives CDR1 SEHNR, CDR2 FQNEAQ (reference sequence). Trimming cost V 5 bases and J 6 bases, with 15 bases left between them. The CDR3 reads CASSDRLFTDTQYF. The CDR3 DNA reads as TGTGCCAGCAGCGATCGACTATTTACCGATACGCAGTATTTT. Based on the CDR3 plus reference TRBV7-9 and TRBJ2-3, the full variable domain is DTGVSQNPRHKITKRGQNVTFRCDPISEHNRLYWYRQTLGQGPEFLTYFQNEAQLEKSRLLSDRFSAERPKGSFSTLEIQRTEQGDSAMYLCASSDRLFTDTQYFGPGTRLTVL.